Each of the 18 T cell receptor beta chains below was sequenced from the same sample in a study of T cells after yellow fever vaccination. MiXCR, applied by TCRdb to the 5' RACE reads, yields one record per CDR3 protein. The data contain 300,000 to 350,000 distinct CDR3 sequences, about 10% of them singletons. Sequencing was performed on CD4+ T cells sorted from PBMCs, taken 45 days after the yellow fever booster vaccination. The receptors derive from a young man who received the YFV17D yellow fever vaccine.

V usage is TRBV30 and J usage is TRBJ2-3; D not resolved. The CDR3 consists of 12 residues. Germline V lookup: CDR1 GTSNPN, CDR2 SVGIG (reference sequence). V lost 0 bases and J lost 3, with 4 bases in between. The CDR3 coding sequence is TGTGCCTGGAGTGTGATTACAGATACGCAGTATTTT. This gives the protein CAWSVITDTQYF.

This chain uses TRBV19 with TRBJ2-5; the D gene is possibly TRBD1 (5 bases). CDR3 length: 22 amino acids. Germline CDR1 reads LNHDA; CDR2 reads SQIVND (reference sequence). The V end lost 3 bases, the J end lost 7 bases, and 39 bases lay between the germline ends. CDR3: CASSIRPWAGNDLGGRRVTQYF. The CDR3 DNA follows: TGTGCCAGTAGTATTCGACCCTGGGCAGGGAACGATTTGGGTGGTCGGAGAGTGACCCAGTACTTC.

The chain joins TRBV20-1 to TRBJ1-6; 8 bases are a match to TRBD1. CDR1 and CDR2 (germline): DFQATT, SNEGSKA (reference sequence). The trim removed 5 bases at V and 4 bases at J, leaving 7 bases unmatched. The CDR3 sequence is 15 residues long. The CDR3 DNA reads TGCAGTGCTGAGGCCGGACAGGGTTATAATTCACCCCTCCACTTT. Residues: CSAEAGQGYNSPLHF.

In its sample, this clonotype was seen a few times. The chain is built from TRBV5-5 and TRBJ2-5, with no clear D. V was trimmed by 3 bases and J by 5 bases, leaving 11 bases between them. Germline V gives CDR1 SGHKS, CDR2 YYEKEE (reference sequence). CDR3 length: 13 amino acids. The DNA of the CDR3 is TGTGCCAGCAGCTGGGTCGGTTCGGAGACCCAGTACTTC. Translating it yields CASSWVGSETQYF. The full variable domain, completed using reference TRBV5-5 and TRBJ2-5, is DAGVTQSPTHLIKTRGQQVTLRCSPISGHKSVSWYQQVLGQGPQFIFQYYEKEERGRGNFPDRFSARQFPNYSSELNVNALLLGDSALYLCASSWVGSETQYFGPGTRLLVL.

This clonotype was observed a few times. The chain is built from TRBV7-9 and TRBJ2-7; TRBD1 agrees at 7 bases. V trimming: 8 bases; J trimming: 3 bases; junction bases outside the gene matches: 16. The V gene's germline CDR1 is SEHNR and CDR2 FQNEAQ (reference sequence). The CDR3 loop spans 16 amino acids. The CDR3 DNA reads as TGTGCCAGCCCCGCGAAAGACCGGGACAGTCACTACGAGCAGTACGTC. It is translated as CASPAKDRDSHYEQYV.

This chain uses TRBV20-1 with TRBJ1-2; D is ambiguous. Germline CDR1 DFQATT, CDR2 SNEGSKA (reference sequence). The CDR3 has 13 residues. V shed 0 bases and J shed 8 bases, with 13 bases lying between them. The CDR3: CSAREWGRNGYTF. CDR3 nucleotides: TGCAGTGCTAGAGAGTGGGGTAGAAACGGCTACACCTTC.

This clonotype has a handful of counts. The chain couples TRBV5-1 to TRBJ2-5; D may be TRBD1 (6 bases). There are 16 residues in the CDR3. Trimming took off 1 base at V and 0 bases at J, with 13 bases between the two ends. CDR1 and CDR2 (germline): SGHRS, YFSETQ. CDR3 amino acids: CASSLRLGQYQETQYF. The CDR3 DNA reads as TGCGCCAGCAGCTTGCGGCTCGGACAGTACCAAGAGACCCAGTACTTC.

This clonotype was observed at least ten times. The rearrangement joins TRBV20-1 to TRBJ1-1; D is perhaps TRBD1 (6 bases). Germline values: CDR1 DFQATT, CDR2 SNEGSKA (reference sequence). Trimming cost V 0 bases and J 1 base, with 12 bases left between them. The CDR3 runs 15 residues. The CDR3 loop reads CSARDAGAGNTEAFF. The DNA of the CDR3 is TGCAGTGCTAGAGATGCGGGGGCTGGGAACACTGAAGCTTTCTTT.

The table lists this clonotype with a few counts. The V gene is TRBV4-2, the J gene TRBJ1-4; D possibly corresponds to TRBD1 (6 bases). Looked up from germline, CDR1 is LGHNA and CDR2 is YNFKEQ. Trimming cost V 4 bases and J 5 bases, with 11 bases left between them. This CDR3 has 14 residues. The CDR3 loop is CASSRSGVNEKLFF. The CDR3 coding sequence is TGTGCCAGCAGCCGCTCAGGGGTAAATGAAAAACTGTTTTTT.

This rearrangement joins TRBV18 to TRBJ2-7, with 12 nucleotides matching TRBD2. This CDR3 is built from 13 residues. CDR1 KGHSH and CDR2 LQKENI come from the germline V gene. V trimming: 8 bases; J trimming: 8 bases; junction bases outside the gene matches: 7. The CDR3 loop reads CASRLAGGDKQYV. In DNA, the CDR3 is TGTGCCAGCCGTCTAGCGGGGGGGGACAAGCAGTACGTC.

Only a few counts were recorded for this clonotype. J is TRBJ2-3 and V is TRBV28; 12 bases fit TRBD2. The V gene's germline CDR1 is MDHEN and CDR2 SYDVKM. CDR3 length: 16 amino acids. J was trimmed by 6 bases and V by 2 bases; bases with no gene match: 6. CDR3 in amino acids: CASSLPSGGAGDTQYF. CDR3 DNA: TGTGCCAGCAGTTTACCTAGCGGGGGGGCCGGTGATACGCAGTATTTT.

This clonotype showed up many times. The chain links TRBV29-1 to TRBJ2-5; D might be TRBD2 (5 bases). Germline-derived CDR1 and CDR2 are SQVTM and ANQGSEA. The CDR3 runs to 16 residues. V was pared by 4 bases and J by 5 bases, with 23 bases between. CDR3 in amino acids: CSVGLGLASRWETQYF. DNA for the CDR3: TGCAGCGTTGGTCTGGGCTTAGCGTCACGGTGGGAGACCCAGTACTTC.

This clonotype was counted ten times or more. CDR3 region: CASSFGQGPYNEQFF. The CDR3 nucleotides read TGCGCCAGCAGCTTTGGGCAGGGGCCTTACAATGAGCAGTTCTTC. V gene TRBV5-1 combines with J gene TRBJ2-1, with D perhaps matching TRBD1 (6 bases). The CDR3 covers 15 residues. CDR1 and CDR2 from the germline V gene are SGHRS and YFSETQ. The V gene lost 2 bases and the J gene lost 4 bases, with 13 bases spanning the gap.

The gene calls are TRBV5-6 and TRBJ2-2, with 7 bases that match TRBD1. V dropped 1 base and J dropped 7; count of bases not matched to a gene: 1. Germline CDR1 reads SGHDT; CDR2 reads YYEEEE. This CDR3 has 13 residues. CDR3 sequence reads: CASSLRQGGELFF. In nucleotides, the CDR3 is TGTGCCAGCAGCTTGCGACAGGGCGGGGAGCTGTTTTTT.

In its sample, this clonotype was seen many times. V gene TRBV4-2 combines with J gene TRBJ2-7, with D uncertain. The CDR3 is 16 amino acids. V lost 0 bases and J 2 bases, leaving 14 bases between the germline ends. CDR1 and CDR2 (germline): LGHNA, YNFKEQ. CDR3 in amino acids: CASSQDLQSRTYEQYF. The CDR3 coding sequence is TGTGCCAGCAGCCAAGATCTTCAGTCTAGGACCTACGAGCAGTACTTC.

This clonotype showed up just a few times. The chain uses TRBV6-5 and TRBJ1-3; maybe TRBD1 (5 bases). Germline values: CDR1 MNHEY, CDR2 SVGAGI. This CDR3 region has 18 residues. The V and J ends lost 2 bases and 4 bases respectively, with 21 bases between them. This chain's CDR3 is CASSYNAPTKGPGNTIYF. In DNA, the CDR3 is TGTGCCAGCAGTTACAATGCACCTACGAAGGGGCCGGGAAACACCATATATTTT.

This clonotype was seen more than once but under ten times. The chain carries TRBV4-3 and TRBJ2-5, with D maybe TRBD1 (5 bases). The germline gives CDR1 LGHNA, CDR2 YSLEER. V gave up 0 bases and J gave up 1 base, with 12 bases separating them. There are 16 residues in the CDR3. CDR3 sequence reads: CASSQDSQGTQETQYF. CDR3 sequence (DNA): TGCGCCAGCAGCCAAGACTCTCAGGGAACCCAAGAGACCCAGTACTTC.

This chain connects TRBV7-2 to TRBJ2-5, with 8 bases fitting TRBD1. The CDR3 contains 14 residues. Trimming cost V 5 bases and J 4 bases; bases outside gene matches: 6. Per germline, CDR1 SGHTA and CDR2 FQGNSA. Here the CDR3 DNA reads TGTGCCAGCAGCATAACAGGGGGTCGAGAGACCCAGTACTTC. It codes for CASSITGGRETQYF.